This T cell receptor (beta chain) was found in a study of blood T cell repertoires in COVID-19. Study as a whole: The origin of the acute and convalescent COVID-19 samples was the United States, Italy and Spain.

The CDR3 has 15 amino acids. Germline-derived CDR1 and CDR2 are KGHSH and LQKENI. Trimming took off 2 bases at V and 5 bases at J, with 13 bases between the two ends. The protocol was immunoSEQ multiplex PCR, while the TCRdb copy is restricted to in-frame clones and leaves out a portion. The sample lists 150,000 to 200,000 clones; more than 85% were seen once. The V call is TRBV18, the J call TRBJ1-5; no clear D. Sequencing was performed on peripheral blood. The clonotype comes from a woman older than 75 in a cohort sampled during active or convalescent COVID-19. CDR3 nucleotides: TGTGCCAGCTCACCATTCTCTGGAGGCGATCAGCCCCAGCATTTT. It yields the protein CASSPFSGGDQPQHF.